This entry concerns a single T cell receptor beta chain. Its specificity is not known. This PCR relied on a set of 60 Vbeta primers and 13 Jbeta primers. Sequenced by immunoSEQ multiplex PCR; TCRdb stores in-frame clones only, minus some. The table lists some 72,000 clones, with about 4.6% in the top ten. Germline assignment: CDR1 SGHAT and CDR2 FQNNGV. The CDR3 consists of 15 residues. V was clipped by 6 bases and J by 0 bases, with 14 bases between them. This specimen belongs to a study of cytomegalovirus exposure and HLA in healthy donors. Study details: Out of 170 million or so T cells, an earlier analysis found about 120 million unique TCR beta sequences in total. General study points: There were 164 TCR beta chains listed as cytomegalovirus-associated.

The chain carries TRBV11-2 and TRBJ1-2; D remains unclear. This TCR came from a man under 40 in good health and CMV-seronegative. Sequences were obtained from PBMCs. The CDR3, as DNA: TGTGCCAGCAGTCGAAATCCGTTAGCTAACTATGGCTACACCTTC. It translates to CASSRNPLANYGYTF.